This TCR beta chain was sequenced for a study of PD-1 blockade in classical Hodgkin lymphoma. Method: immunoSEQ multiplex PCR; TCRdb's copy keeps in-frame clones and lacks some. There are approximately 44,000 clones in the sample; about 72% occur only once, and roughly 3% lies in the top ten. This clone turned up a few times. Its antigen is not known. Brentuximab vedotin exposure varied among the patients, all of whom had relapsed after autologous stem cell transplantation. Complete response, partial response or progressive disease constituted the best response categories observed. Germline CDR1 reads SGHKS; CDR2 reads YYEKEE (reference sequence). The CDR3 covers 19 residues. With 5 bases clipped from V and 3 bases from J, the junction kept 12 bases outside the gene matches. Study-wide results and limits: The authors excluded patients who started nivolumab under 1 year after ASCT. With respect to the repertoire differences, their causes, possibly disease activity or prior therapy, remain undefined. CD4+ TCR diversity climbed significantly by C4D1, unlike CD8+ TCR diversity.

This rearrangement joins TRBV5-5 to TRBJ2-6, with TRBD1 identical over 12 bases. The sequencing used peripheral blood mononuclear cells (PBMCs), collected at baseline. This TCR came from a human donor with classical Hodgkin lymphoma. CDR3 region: CASSPGTGGKLSGANVLTF. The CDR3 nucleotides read TGTGCCAGCAGTCCCGGGACAGGGGGCAAACTCAGTGGGGCCAACGTCCTGACTTTC.